These T cell receptor beta chains were read from a single sample in a study. TCRdb re-called the RT-PCR reads with MiXCR, one entry per CDR3 protein. In the table there are hundreds of thousands of distinct CDR3 sequences, more than 13% of which are singletons. The sequencing input was memory CD4+ T cells from blood. The receptors here all came from a female donor in good health, serving as a healthy control. The conserved cysteine and the conserved F or W are not part of the CDR3 here.

>TRBV6-6|TRBJ1-1
ASSYSVGQGRAEAF
>TRBV7-2|TRBJ2-5
ASSLAFLGYQETQY
>TRBV29-1|TRBJ1-2
SAIRQVEHGYT
>TRBV10-2|TRBJ1-6
ASRTGGRNSPLH
>TRBV7-2|TRBJ2-3
ASSLGLAGALRDTQY
>TRBV6-1|TRBJ2-7
ASSEQGQAAYEQY
>TRBV20-1|TRBJ1-1
SARLVGTEAF
>TRBV15|TRBJ2-5
ATSTPGTQSRETQY
>TRBV2|TRBJ1-6
ASNGETNSPLH
>TRBV12-3/TRBV12-4|TRBJ2-2
ASRLFPTGELF
>TRBV28|TRBJ2-3
ASSPPGQGADTQY
>TRBV6-6|TRBJ2-5
ASSYSQGTQY
>TRBV27|TRBJ2-7
ASSFTRQRSYEQY
>TRBV28|TRBJ2-1
ASSLNPSAYNEQF
>TRBV25-1|TRBJ2-3
ASSDVSEWDGRQY
>TRBV5-1|TRBJ2-3
ASSPPEGRTDTQY
>TRBV10-3|TRBJ2-4
ALRGAKNIQY
>TRBV13|TRBJ2-5
ASKASGSIETQY
>TRBV6-1|TRBJ2-3
AGSKELGMNTQY
>TRBV12-3/TRBV12-4|TRBJ2-1
ASSFFANYNEQF
>TRBV20-1|TRBJ1-4
SAPDPRALNEKLF
>TRBV11-2|TRBJ1-2
ASSLDRLYDGYT
>TRBV24-1|TRBJ2-7
ATSDARRELGEQY
>TRBV20-1|TRBJ1-5
SARGGQVSNQPQH
>TRBV28|TRBJ2-1
ASSLLADTTARARF
>TRBV7-8|TRBJ1-3
ASSLEGMSSGNTIY
>TRBV20-1|TRBJ2-1
VGREGLYNEQF
>TRBV5-1|TRBJ1-2
ASSSAWGTDYGYT
>TRBV7-2|TRBJ2-3
ASAGPLGDTQY
>TRBV11-2|TRBJ2-5
ASSSQLQVETQY
>TRBV7-3|TRBJ2-1
ASSPSGTGAAAQF
>TRBV14|TRBJ2-2
ASSQTGTLNTGELF
>TRBV5-6|TRBJ2-7
ASSFRDGAYEQY
>TRBV7-3|TRBJ2-5
ASSLLTGQGETQY
>TRBV5-4|TRBJ2-1
ASSTSESYNEQF
>TRBV3-1|TRBJ2-5
ASSQLAGWETQY
>TRBV4-2|TRBJ1-2
ASSVRGQGARGCT
>TRBV6-6|TRBJ2-2
ASSYSDRLSGGAGGELF
>TRBV18|TRBJ2-4
ASSDGGIQY
>TRBV6-1|TRBJ2-1
ASSEQLSGQGAGNEQF
>TRBV5-1|TRBJ1-2
ASSLEPTNYGYT
>TRBV7-8|TRBJ2-7
ASSLEAGPIHEQY
>TRBV20-1|TRBJ2-7
SAPSPGQGASEQY
>TRBV9|TRBJ2-5
ASSVGGGGAIQETQY
>TRBV30|TRBJ2-3
AWALLSGSWADTQY
>TRBV4-2|TRBJ2-1
ASSQHRDPMDGEQF
>TRBV11-3|TRBJ2-3
ASSSGTSGRGADTQY
>TRBV7-3|TRBJ1-5
ASSLDQGPQGSQPQH
>TRBV27|TRBJ2-5
ASSLKTQY
>TRBV18|TRBJ2-1
ASSPPGTSVNEQF
>TRBV6-2/TRBV6-3|TRBJ2-3
ASTPRTRLPTDTQY
>TRBV7-2|TRBJ2-7
ASSEGGTSAYEQY
>TRBV12-3/TRBV12-4|TRBJ2-7
ASSLTGLYEQY
>TRBV5-1|TRBJ2-3
ASSLEGDTQY
>TRBV3-1|TRBJ2-5
ASSQGNGETQY
>TRBV25-1|TRBJ2-5
ASSLGTGGSYETQY